This T cell receptor (beta chain) appears in the sequencing data of a study of regulatory T cells in long-lasting Graves disease. Arm-PCR of CDR3 regions with iRepertoire HTBI primers generated TCR beta libraries. TCRdb ran MiXCR on the multiplex PCR reads and lists one entry per CDR3 protein. The data hold some 410,000 distinct CDR3 sequences, with less than 20% observed a single time. The time point: newly diagnosed GD, antithyroid drugs for less than 3 months. There was RNA extracted from PBMCs, and the TCR library was made from it. EDTA tubes were used for drawing approximately 8.4 milliliters of peripheral blood. The CDR3 is 19 amino acids. Germline assignment: CDR1 MNHEY and CDR2 SVGAGI. Trimming removed 4 bases from V and 3 bases from J; junction bases left unmatched: 16. This clonotype was observed at least ten times. This same sample was also part of a study on T cells in Graves' hyperthyroidism and ophthalmopathy. As reported in that work: First-round RT-PCR targeting the TCR CDR3 was performed with the HTBI primer set.

The rearrangement joins TRBV6-5 to TRBJ1-5; 9 positions match TRBD1. Sequenced material: peripheral blood mononuclear cells (PBMCs), taken at new diagnosis, from a patient treated with antithyroid drugs. This TCR was recovered from a woman younger than 45 with Graves disease. This chain's CDR3 is CASSSSPGQGRYFNQPQHF. CDR3 bases: TGTGCCAGCAGTTCTTCCCCGGGACAGGGTCGATATTTCAATCAGCCCCAGCATTTT.